Listed here are 8 T cell receptor beta chains from one sample, sequenced in a study of shared clonotypes between healthy human individuals. TCRdb's table, derived via immunoSEQ multiplex PCR, lists solely in-frame clones and lacks some. The sample consists of some 1,900,000 clones, just under 95% of them appearing once. Only CD45RO-negative cells positively selected for CCR7 counted as naive CD8 cells, so terminally differentiated effector memory CD45RA+ cells were excluded. The material sequenced was naive CD8+ T cells sorted from blood. These receptors all come from a man between 18 and 29 years old in good health.

This clone was recorded only once. This chain links TRBV10-1 with TRBJ2-2; D might be TRBD1 (7 bases). CDR1 and CDR2 (germline): WNHNN, SYGVQD (reference sequence). This CDR3 is built from 15 residues. Trimming took 3 bases from V and 4 from J, leaving 12 bases between them. CDR3 amino acids: CASSDPQGGTGELFF. The CDR3, as DNA: TGCGCCAGCAGTGATCCCCAGGGGGGCACCGGGGAGCTGTTTTTT.

The chain combines TRBV9 with TRBJ2-7; D may be TRBD2 (8 bases). The germline CDR1 and CDR2 sequences are SGDLS and YYNGEE. The CDR3 is made up of 16 amino acids. V lost 3 bases, J lost 0 bases, and 16 bases lay in between. The CDR3 reads CASSADSGDSSYEQYF. For the CDR3, the DNA is TGTGCCAGCAGCGCGGATAGCGGGGACAGCTCCTACGAGCAGTACTTC.

Note on this clone: The same CDR3 also results from other DNA sequences found in this sample. The rearrangement links TRBV9 to TRBJ2-7, with D tentatively TRBD2 (5 bases). The length of the CDR3 is 15 residues. V lost 0 bases and J 1 base, leaving 11 bases between the germline ends. Germline V gene sequence: CDR1 SGDLS, CDR2 YYNGEE. Written as DNA, the CDR3 is TGTGCCAGCAGCGTAGATGGAGGCGCATCCTACGAGCAGTACTTC. Protein sequence: CASSVDGGASYEQYF.

This clone was recorded once. This chain uses TRBV2 with TRBJ1-1; 8 positions match TRBD1. With V trimmed by 0 bases and J by 1 base, 7 bases remained unmatched. Germline V lookup: CDR1 SNHLY, CDR2 FYNNEI. The CDR3 is 17 amino acids. As DNA, the CDR3 is TGTGCCAGCAGTGAAGCTCCAGGGGGCGAAGCGAACACTGAAGCTTTCTTT. Residues: CASSEAPGGEANTEAFF.

Remarks on this clone: The sample contains more than one DNA sequence encoding this CDR3. The V gene is TRBV5-4, the J gene TRBJ2-7, with no clear D. Germline values: CDR1 SGHNT, CDR2 YYREEE (reference sequence). The V end lost 0 bases, the J end lost 6 bases, and 7 bases lay between the germline ends. The CDR3 is 12 amino acids. CDR3 DNA: TGTGCCAGCAGCTTGGCCCACAGCGAGCAGTACTTC. Protein sequence: CASSLAHSEQYF.

The V call is TRBV11-2, the J call TRBJ2-7, with a weak D call TRBD2 (6 bases). Germline-derived CDR1 and CDR2 are SGHAT and FQNNGV. Trimming stripped 3 bases from V and 5 bases from J, with 8 bases between. This CDR3 comprises 12 residues. The CDR3 DNA follows: TGTGCCAGCAGCTTCCCGGGAGACGAGCAGTACTTC. Translation gives CASSFPGDEQYF.

This chain connects TRBV7-9 to TRBJ2-7; TRBD2 might be the D (6 bases). Germline V gene lookup returns CDR1 SEHNR and CDR2 FQNEAQ (reference sequence). The CDR3 is 14 residues long. Trimming left V 0 bases short and J 5 bases short, with 11 bases between. The CDR3 sequence is CASSLATLAHEQYF. Written as DNA, the CDR3 is TGTGCCAGCAGCTTAGCGACCCTAGCGCACGAGCAGTACTTC.

The chain joins TRBV4-3 to TRBJ1-2; D gene unclear. Trimming took off 0 bases at V and 4 bases at J, with 12 bases between the two ends. CDR3 length equals 15 residues. Germline-derived CDR1 and CDR2 are LGHNA and YSLEER. CDR3: CASSQDSGDIYGYTF. The DNA of the CDR3 is TGCGCCAGCAGCCAAGATTCAGGCGACATCTATGGCTACACCTTC.